This T cell receptor (beta chain) came from a study of vaccination and CD4 T cells after COVID-19. V was clipped by 2 bases and J by 4 bases, with 14 bases between them. This CDR3 comprises 15 residues. In germline, CDR1 is MNHEY, CDR2 SMNVEV (reference sequence). As for treatment: approximately nine-day PBMC culture with coronavirus spike peptide pools or control peptides (ViraFEST assay). Antigen-specific T cells were expanded with peptide pools by ViraFEST, and TCRs were then sequenced. With respect to this clonotype: The antigen is not known.

Findings of the study overall: A median of around 86% of reactive clones, in convalescent patients, became evident only post-vaccination.

The Oncomine TCR Beta short-read assay was applied to DNA of cultured CD4+ T cells. A single record per CDR3 protein comes from TCRdb applying MiXCR to the PCR reads. The table includes 15,000 to 20,000 distinct CDR3 sequences, less than 70% detected once. The TCR originated in a human donor who had recovered from COVID-19. V usage is TRBV27 and J usage is TRBJ1-2; TRBD1 is a possible D gene (6 bases). Sequencing was performed on CD4+ T cells from blood, cultured in vitro. Here the CDR3 DNA reads TGTGCCAGCAGTTTAGGAGTGGGGGACATCTATGGCTACACCTTC. It is translated as CASSLGVGDIYGYTF.